These 21 T cell receptor beta chains came from one sample sequenced in a study of shared clonotypes between healthy human individuals. Naive CD8 cells lacked CD45RO and underwent positive selection for CCR7, leaving out terminally differentiated effector memory CD45RA+ cells. Measured with immunoSEQ multiplex PCR; TCRdb has only the in-frame clones, and not every one. The sample includes about 600,000 clones, over 95% of them seen just once. The specimen sequenced was naive CD8+ T cells sorted from blood. The receptors derive from a woman in her twenties or thirties in good health.

This clone was seen just once. The J gene is TRBJ2-2, the V gene TRBV13; D may be TRBD2 (6 bases). Germline CDR1 PRHDT, CDR2 FYEKMQ (reference sequence). The V end lost 5 bases, the J end lost 2 bases, and 15 bases lay between the germline ends. CDR3 length equals 16 residues. CDR3 loop: CASSNRLVRNTGELFF. Written as DNA, the CDR3 is TGTGCCAGCAGCAACAGACTAGTTAGAAACACCGGGGAGCTGTTTTTT.

The chain has TRBV7-9 and TRBJ2-1, with TRBD2 matching over 15 bases. The CDR3 is made up of 15 amino acids. The germline V gene has CDR1 SEHNR and CDR2 FQNEAQ (reference sequence). J gave up 12 bases and V 5 bases, and 8 bases lay outside the gene matches. CDR3 residues: CASSIGTSGGTGQFF. The CDR3 nucleotides read TGTGCCAGCAGCATAGGGACTAGCGGGGGGACCGGGCAGTTCTTC.

The chain has TRBV27 and TRBJ2-7, with D possibly TRBD1 on 6 matching bases. Germline V gene data show CDR1 as MNHEY and CDR2 as SMNVEV (reference sequence). CDR3 length: 14 amino acids. Trimming took 1 base from V and 3 from J, leaving 10 bases between them. CDR3 nucleotides: TGTGCCAGCAGTTTATTGGGGGCACGCTACGAGCAGTACTTC. It codes for CASSLLGARYEQYF.

The chain is built from TRBV5-4 and TRBJ1-1; TRBD1 aligns across 8 bases. Germline values: CDR1 SGHNT, CDR2 YYREEE (reference sequence). The CDR3 is 14 residues long. The V and J ends lost 0 bases and 10 bases, in that order; junction bases with no gene match: 8. The CDR3 protein is CASSLGRDRNGAFF. Written as DNA, the CDR3 is TGTGCCAGCAGCTTGGGCAGGGACAGGAACGGAGCTTTCTTT.

This clone was seen only once. J is TRBJ1-2 and V is TRBV29-1; 7 bases are a match to TRBD1. Unmatched junction bases numbered 9, after V lost 0 bases and J lost 5 bases. The CDR3 runs to 15 residues. Germline V CDR1 and CDR2: SQVTM, ANQGSEA. The CDR3 sequence is CSVEDPRQGGYGYTF. In DNA, the CDR3 is TGCAGCGTTGAAGATCCTAGACAGGGAGGGTATGGCTACACCTTC. The complete variable domain, with remaining parts taken from reference TRBV29-1 and TRBJ1-2, reads SAVISQKPSRDICQRGTSLTIQCQVDSQVTMMFWYRQQPGQSLTLIATANQGSEATYESGFVIDKFPISRPNLTFSTLTVSNMSPEDSSIYLCSVEDPRQGGYGYTFGSGTRLTVV.

This clone came up once. The rearrangement uses TRBV27 and TRBJ2-1; 8 bases line up with TRBD1. The germline gives CDR1 MNHEY, CDR2 SMNVEV (reference sequence). The CDR3 runs to 14 residues. The V segment lost 7 bases and the J segment 5 bases; nucleotides outside the gene matches: 7. This chain's CDR3 is CASKSRDRNNEQFF. CDR3 nucleotides: TGTGCCAGCAAGTCCCGGGACAGGAACAATGAGCAGTTCTTC.

The chain carries TRBV28 and TRBJ1-5; no firm D call. CDR1 MDHEN and CDR2 SYDVKM come from the germline V gene. V was cut by 5 bases and J by 9 bases, with 17 bases left in between. CDR3 length: 14 amino acids. This chain's CDR3 is CASSVLLGITPQHF. DNA of the CDR3: TGTGCCAGCAGTGTACTTTTAGGGATAACGCCCCAGCATTTT.

V usage is TRBV9 and J usage is TRBJ1-2; TRBD1 is a possible D gene (5 bases). Germline CDR1 SGDLS, CDR2 YYNGEE. The CDR3 is 15 residues long. V was pared by 3 bases and J by 2 bases, with 14 bases between. The CDR3 is CASSGWAGGNYGYTF. The DNA of the CDR3 is TGTGCCAGCAGCGGCTGGGCGGGGGGAAACTATGGCTACACCTTC.

The chain employs TRBV27 and TRBJ1-5, with no clear D. The germline CDR1 and CDR2 sequences are MNHEY and SMNVEV (reference sequence). The CDR3 spans 16 residues. V dropped 3 bases and J dropped 0 bases, with 12 bases sitting between them. This CDR3 is CASSLLPRDSNQPQHF. The CDR3 DNA reads TGTGCCAGCAGTTTGCTGCCCCGGGATAGCAATCAGCCCCAGCATTTT.

The chain carries TRBV6-1 and TRBJ1-1; D ambiguous. V was cut by 3 bases and J by 5 bases, with 16 bases left in between. Germline CDR1 and CDR2: MNHNS and SASEGT. The CDR3 extends over 15 amino acids. The CDR3 coding sequence is TGTGCCAGCAGTGACCCTAGGACGGGGTGGACTGAAGCTTTCTTT. This gives the protein CASSDPRTGWTEAFF.

The genes are TRBV28 and TRBJ1-5, with 8 nucleotides matching TRBD1. Per germline, CDR1 MDHEN and CDR2 SYDVKM. CDR3 size: 15 residues. Trimming removed 3 bases from V and 3 bases from J; junction bases left unmatched: 4. CDR3 nucleotides: TGTGCCAGCAGTTTTGGGACAGGCAACAATCAGCCCCAGCATTTT. Residues: CASSFGTGNNQPQHF. Full variable domain (rest looked up from reference TRBV28 and TRBJ1-5): DVKVTQSSRYLVKRTGEKVFLECVQDMDHENMFWYRQDPGLGLRLIYFSYDVKMKEKGDIPEGYSVSREKKERFSLILESASTNQTSMYLCASSFGTGNNQPQHFGDGTRLSIL.

V usage is TRBV27 and J usage is TRBJ2-1, with TRBD2 matching over 11 bases. The junction had 5 bases not matched to a gene; V was cut back by 6 bases and J by 1 base. Germline V CDR1 and CDR2: MNHEY, SMNVEV (reference sequence). The CDR3 extends over 16 amino acids. The CDR3 sequence: CASSPGTSGSYNEQFF. CDR3 nucleotide sequence: TGTGCCAGCAGCCCAGGGACTAGCGGATCCTACAATGAGCAGTTCTTC.

V and J are TRBV11-2 and TRBJ1-4; the D is unclear. V gave up 3 bases and J gave up 0 bases, with 8 bases separating them. The CDR3 totals 15 residues. Looked up from germline, CDR1 is SGHAT and CDR2 is FQNNGV. The CDR3 spells CASSLGGSTNEKLFF. The DNA for the CDR3 is TGTGCCAGCAGCTTGGGAGGGTCAACTAATGAAAAACTGTTTTTT.

This chain links TRBV5-8 with TRBJ1-1; perhaps TRBD1 as D (6 bases). Between the trimmed V and J ends, which lost 8 bases and 12 bases, there was a span of 20 bases. CDR3 length: 12 residues. CDR1 and CDR2 (germline): SGHTS, YDEGEE. The CDR3 here is CASSAMRGASFF. The CDR3 DNA is TGTGCCAGTTCAGCCATGAGGGGGGCCTCTTTCTTT.

This clone occurred once. This chain connects TRBV7-9 to TRBJ2-7, with D tentatively TRBD2 (6 bases). The CDR3 contains 15 residues. Germline V gives CDR1 SEHNR, CDR2 FQNEAQ (reference sequence). The V end lost 5 bases, the J end lost 3 bases, and 17 bases lay between the germline ends. The CDR3 DNA is TGTGCCAGCAGCCCCCCGGAGGGGCCATACTACGAGCAGTACTTC. Its translation is CASSPPEGPYYEQYF.

V is TRBV9 and J is TRBJ1-2; no clear D gene. V was trimmed by 4 bases and J by 4 bases, leaving 8 bases between them. The V gene's germline CDR1 is SGDLS and CDR2 YYNGEE. The CDR3 covers 12 residues. DNA for the CDR3: TGTGCCAGCAGCTCCGGCCTCTATGGCTACACCTTC. Translating it yields CASSSGLYGYTF.

The J gene is TRBJ2-3, the V gene TRBV5-6, with 9 bases fitting TRBD1. This CDR3 contains 16 residues. V lost 2 bases to trimming and J lost 3 bases; unmatched junction nucleotides: 7. Per the germline V gene, CDR1 is SGHDT and CDR2 is YYEEEE. The CDR3 region has the DNA TGTGCCAGCAGCTTTCTGGGACAGGGTATAACAGATACGCAGTATTTT. It is translated as CASSFLGQGITDTQYF. The entire variable domain, with the rest obtained from reference TRBV5-6 and TRBJ2-3, is as follows: DAGVTQSPTHLIKTRGQQVTLRCSPKSGHDTVSWYQQALGQGPQFIFQYYEEEERQRGNFPDRFSGHQFPNYSSELNVNALLLGDSALYLCASSFLGQGITDTQYFGPGTRLTVL.

The chain joins TRBV15 to TRBJ2-5; perhaps TRBD2 as D (6 bases). Trimming stripped 0 bases from V and 4 bases from J, with 15 bases between. Germline V gene lookup returns CDR1 LNHNV and CDR2 YYDKDF (reference sequence). This CDR3 is 16 amino acids long. The DNA of the CDR3 is TGTGCCACCAGCAGAGATCGGGCGGGGTATCTAGAGACCCAGTACTTC. Protein: CATSRDRAGYLETQYF.

The gene calls are TRBV13 and TRBJ2-5; the D gene could be TRBD1 or TRBD2 (6 bases each). Judging by the DNA end, TRBJ2-7 fits better; the J call may be wrong. Germline-derived CDR1 and CDR2 are PRHDT and FYEKMQ (reference sequence). The CDR3 has 13 amino acids. CDR3 DNA: TGTGCCAGCAGCCCACGGGGGCCCTACGAGCAGTACTTC. This encodes CASSPRGPYEQYF.

J is TRBJ2-3 and V is TRBV4-1, with D perhaps being TRBD1 or TRBD2 (5 bases each). This CDR3 is 18 amino acids long. Germline CDR1 reads MGHRA; CDR2 reads YSYEKL. Trimming pared 1 base from V and 4 bases from J, leaving 21 bases between. DNA for the CDR3: TGCGCCAGCAGCCAAGGGTCATTTGGGGGTATGGGCCCAGATACGCAGTATTTT. Translation gives CASSQGSFGGMGPDTQYF.

The chain recombines TRBV4-1 with TRBJ1-1; D gene uncertain. The CDR3 is made up of 13 amino acids. Germline lookup yields CDR1 MGHRA and CDR2 YSYEKL. V dropped 2 bases and J dropped 2 bases, with 6 bases sitting between them. CDR3 residues: CASSQSSNTEAFF. The CDR3, as DNA: TGCGCCAGCAGCCAATCATCCAACACTGAAGCTTTCTTT.